The rows below give T cell receptor beta chains drawn from one sample of a study of shared clonotypes between healthy human individuals. Profiling relied on immunoSEQ multiplex PCR, and the TCRdb table lists in-frame clones only, not all of them. The sample contains approximately 2.4 million clones, under 97% of which appear only once. Source material: naive CD4+ T cells sorted from blood. The receptors were gathered from a man aged 18 to 35 in good health. CDR3s include the opening cysteine and the closing phenylalanine or tryptophan. The D gene is left open where the match is weak. Some rows mark clone size as missing; the rest say once, few, many or name a class of expanded clone.

TRBJ1-1 TRBV19 - TRBD1 CASSTQQGITEAFF TGTGCCAGTAGTACCCAACAGGGGATCACTGAAGCTTTCTTT
TRBJ2-1 TRBV11-1 - TRBD1 CASSSQDRGRNEQFF TGTGCCAGCAGCTCCCAAGACAGGGGAAGGAATGAGCAGTTCTTC
TRBJ1-1 TRBV7-3 once TRBD1 CASSLPGQGEVEDTEAFF TGTGCCAGCAGCCTACCCGGGCAGGGGGAGGTTGAGGACACTGAAGCTTTCTTT
TRBJ2-3 TRBV11-3 - TRBD2 CASSRGGGATDTQYF TGTGCCAGCAGTCGAGGCGGGGGGGCCACAGATACGCAGTATTTT
TRBJ2-3 TRBV5-1 - TRBD2 CASSSGLARFDTQYF TGCGCCAGCAGCTCCGGACTAGCCCGGTTCGATACGCAGTATTTT
TRBJ1-2 TRBV18 once TRBD1 CASSLLGQTDYGYTF TGTGCCAGCTCACTCCTGGGACAGACCGACTATGGCTACACCTTC
TRBJ2-7 TRBV5-1 - - CASKKDNLGEQYF TGCGCCAGCAAAAAAGACAACTTGGGCGAGCAGTACTTC
TRBJ1-2 TRBV14 - - CASSPEGYGYTF TGTGCCAGCTCCCCCGAGGGTTATGGCTACACCTTC
TRBJ1-3 TRBV4-3 - - CASSQDLEGAGNTIYF TGCGCCAGCAGCCAAGATCTTGAGGGTGCTGGAAACACCATATATTTT
TRBJ2-5 TRBV5-8 - - CASSYDSRGGQTQYF TGTGCCAGCAGCTACGACTCCAGGGGGGGTCAGACCCAGTACTTC
TRBJ1-4 TRBV7-8 once - CASSLAEAGTNEKLFF TGTGCCAGCAGCTTAGCGGAGGCGGGAACTAATGAAAAACTGTTTTTT
TRBJ2-7 TRBV19 - - CASSISSMTASYEQYF TGTGCCAGTAGTATCAGTTCCATGACGGCTTCCTACGAGCAGTACTTC
TRBJ2-2 TRBV2 few - CASSGSRVVTGELFF TGTGCCAGCAGTGGGAGCAGGGTTGTAACCGGGGAGCTGTTTTTT
TRBJ2-7 TRBV2 - TRBD2 CASELAGGTYEQYF TGTGCCAGCGAACTAGCGGGGGGTACCTACGAGCAGTACTTC
TRBJ1-4 TRBV7-2 - - CASSLGGTNEKLFF TGTGCCAGCAGCTTAGGAGGCACTAATGAAAAACTGTTTTTT
TRBJ1-2 TRBV10-3 - - CAITSEGYGYTF TGTGCCATCACCTCGGAGGGTTATGGCTACACCTTC
TRBJ2-7 TRBV4-1 - TRBD2 CASSQELAAVYEQYF TGCGCCAGCAGCCAAGAACTAGCGGCGGTATACGAGCAGTACTTC
TRBJ2-1 TRBV19 - - CASSMSYNEQFF TGTGCCAGTAGTATGAGTTACAATGAGCAGTTCTTC
TRBJ2-5 TRBV5-1 - - CASSLTSGTGQETQYF TGCGCCAGCAGCTTGACATCAGGAACCGGACAAGAGACCCAGTACTTC
TRBJ2-1 TRBV30 - TRBD2 CAILAGGLVNEQFF TGTGCCATACTAGCGGGGGGGCTTGTGAATGAGCAGTTCTTC
TRBJ1-1 TRBV11-1 - - CASSVKSSTEAFF TGTGCCAGCAGCGTTAAGTCGAGCACTGAAGCTTTCTTT
TRBJ2-7 TRBV30 - TRBD2 CAWGTSGNEQYF TGTGCCTGGGGGACTAGCGGGAATGAGCAGTACTTC
TRBJ2-1 TRBV28 - - CATLEGRHSPYNEQFF TGTGCCACCCTTGAGGGGCGTCATTCCCCCTACAATGAGCAGTTCTTC
TRBJ2-3 TRBV18 - TRBD1 CASSTGTDADTQYF TGTGCCAGCTCAACCGGGACAGACGCAGATACGCAGTATTTT
TRBJ2-7 TRBV18 - TRBD1 CASSPRDSYEQYF TGTGCCAGCTCACCACGGGACAGCTACGAGCAGTACTTC
TRBJ2-5 TRBV25-1 - - CASRPGQNPGTQYF TGTGCCAGCAGGCCTGGACAGAACCCAGGGACCCAGTACTTC
TRBJ2-7 TRBV5-4 - TRBD1 CASSSRTGGLDEQYF TGTGCCAGCAGCTCCCGGACAGGGGGCTTGGACGAGCAGTACTTC
TRBJ2-5 TRBV4-1 - TRBD1 CASSQLTQGRETQYF TGCGCCAGCAGCCAATTAACACAGGGGAGAGAGACCCAGTACTTC
TRBJ2-5 TRBV11-2 - TRBD2 CASSLVASGPPGVQYF TGTGCCAGCAGCTTAGTGGCTAGCGGGCCACCGGGGGTCCAGTACTTC
TRBJ2-1 TRBV30 once TRBD2 CASSAGSYNEQFF TGTGCCTCCTCAGCGGGGTCCTACAATGAGCAGTTCTTC
TRBJ2-3 TRBV5-4 - TRBD2 CASSPLGTSGRSAQYF TGTGCCAGCAGCCCTCTCGGGACTAGCGGGAGATCAGCGCAGTATTTT
TRBJ2-1 TRBV10-1 - TRBD1 CASRQQTGVESYNEQFF TGCGCCAGCAGACAACAGACAGGGGTTGAGTCCTACAATGAGCAGTTCTTC
TRBJ1-4 TRBV29-1 - TRBD1 CSGIRQGSEKLFF TGCAGCGGGATCAGACAGGGTAGTGAAAAACTGTTTTTT
TRBJ2-5 TRBV7-9 once TRBD2 CASSLESGRGQETQYF TGTGCCAGCAGCTTAGAATCGGGGAGGGGCCAAGAGACCCAGTACTTC
TRBJ2-7 TRBV7-2 - - CASSLMGQEQYF TGTGCCAGCAGCTTAATGGGGCAAGAGCAGTACTTC
TRBJ2-7 TRBV10-3 - - CAIQTNSYEQYF TGTGCCATCCAGACAAACTCCTACGAGCAGTACTTC
TRBJ2-5 TRBV21-1 - - CASSFRTSGGARQETQYF TGTGCCAGCAGCTTCCGGACTAGCGGGGGGGCCCGTCAAGAGACCCAGTACTTC
TRBJ2-5 TRBV6-1 once - CASSELPYQETQYF TGTGCCAGCAGTGAACTACCTTATCAAGAGACCCAGTACTTC
TRBJ2-2 TRBV5-1 once - CASSFRTQNTGELFF TGCGCCAGCAGCTTCAGGACACAGAACACCGGGGAGCTGTTTTTT
TRBJ2-3 TRBV2 - - CASSEPWGFVTDTQYF TGTGCCAGCAGCGAACCCTGGGGGTTTGTAACAGATACGCAGTATTTT
TRBJ2-3 TRBV4-1 - - CASSQGGTGKTDTQYF TGCGCCAGCAGCCAAGGGGGGACTGGAAAAACAGATACGCAGTATTTT
TRBJ2-1 TRBV6-6 - TRBD2 CASKTGTGGRYNEQFF TGTGCCAGCAAAACCGGGACGGGAGGGAGATACAATGAGCAGTTCTTC
TRBJ2-3 TRBV28 - - CASRGLTWDTQYF TGTGCCAGCAGAGGACTCACGTGGGATACGCAGTATTTT
TRBJ2-2 TRBV11-2 once TRBD1 CASSLDLYRGPKNTGELFF TGTGCCAGCAGCTTAGATCTTTACAGGGGCCCAAAGAACACCGGGGAGCTGTTTTTT
TRBJ1-2 TRBV5-4 few - CASFQSGAQGYTF TGTGCCAGCTTTCAGTCAGGGGCTCAAGGCTACACCTTC
TRBJ1-2 TRBV28 - - CASSLVAVPYGYTF TGTGCCAGCAGTTTGGTGGCGGTCCCGTATGGCTACACCTTC
TRBJ1-2 TRBV18 - TRBD1 CASSNRDRDNYGYTF TGTGCCAGCTCGAACCGGGACAGGGATAACTATGGCTACACCTTC
TRBJ1-6 TRBV6-1 - TRBD1 CASSERGGFYNSPLHF TGTGCCAGCAGTGAAAGAGGGGGCTTTTATAATTCACCCCTCCACTTT
TRBJ1-1 TRBV6-6 - - CASSLTMTGNTEAFF TGTGCCAGCAGTCTAACGATGACAGGGAACACTGAAGCTTTCTTT
TRBJ2-7 TRBV4-3 - TRBD1 CASSQSSGQTFYEQYF TGCGCCAGCAGCCAATCCTCGGGACAGACTTTCTACGAGCAGTACTTC
TRBJ2-1 TRBV4-3 - - CASSRGLGGYEQFF TGCGCCAGCAGCCGTGGACTCGGTGGGTATGAGCAGTTCTTC